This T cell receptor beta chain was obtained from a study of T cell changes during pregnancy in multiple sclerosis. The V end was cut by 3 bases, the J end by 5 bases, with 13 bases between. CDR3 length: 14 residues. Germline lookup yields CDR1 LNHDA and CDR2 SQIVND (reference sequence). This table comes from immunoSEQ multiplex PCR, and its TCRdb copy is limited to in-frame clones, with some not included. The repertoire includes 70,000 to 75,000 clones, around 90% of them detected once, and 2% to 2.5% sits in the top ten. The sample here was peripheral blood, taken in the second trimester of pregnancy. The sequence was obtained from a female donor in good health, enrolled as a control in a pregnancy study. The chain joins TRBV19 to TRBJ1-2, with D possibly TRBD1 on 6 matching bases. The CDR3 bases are TGTGCCAGTAGTATTCAGGGGCCCAGGTATGGCTACACCTTC. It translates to CASSIQGPRYGYTF.